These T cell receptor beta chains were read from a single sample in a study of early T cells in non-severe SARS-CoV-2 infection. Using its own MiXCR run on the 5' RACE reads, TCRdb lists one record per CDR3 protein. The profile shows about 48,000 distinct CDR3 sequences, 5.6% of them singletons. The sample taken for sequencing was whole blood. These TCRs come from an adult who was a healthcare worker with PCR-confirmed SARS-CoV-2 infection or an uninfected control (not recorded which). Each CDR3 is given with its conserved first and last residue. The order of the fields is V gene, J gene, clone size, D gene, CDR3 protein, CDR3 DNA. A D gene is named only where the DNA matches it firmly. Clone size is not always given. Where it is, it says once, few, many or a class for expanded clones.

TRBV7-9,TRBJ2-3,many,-,CASSPGGRAGTDTQYF,TGTGCCAGCAGCCCGGGGGGCAGGGCCGGCACAGATACGCAGTATTTT
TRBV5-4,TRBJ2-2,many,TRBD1,CASSFPGGLNTGELFF,TGTGCCAGCAGCTTTCCAGGGGGCCTGAACACCGGGGAGCTGTTTTTT
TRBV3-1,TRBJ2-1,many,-,CASSSGGEQFF,TGTGCCAGCAGCTCGGGCGGTGAGCAGTTCTTC
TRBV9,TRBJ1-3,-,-,CASSVAVGNTIYF,TGTGCCAGCAGCGTAGCTGTGGGAAACACCATATATTTT
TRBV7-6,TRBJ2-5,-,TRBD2,CASSWGGSQETQYF,TGTGCCAGCAGCTGGGGGGGATCCCAAGAGACCCAGTACTTC
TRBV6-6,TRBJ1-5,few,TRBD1,CASSYPRQGAHQPQHF,TGTGCCAGCAGTTACCCCCGACAGGGGGCTCATCAGCCCCAGCATTTT
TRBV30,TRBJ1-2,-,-,CAWSPGTGYTF,TGTGCCTGGAGTCCTGGTACTGGCTACACCTTC
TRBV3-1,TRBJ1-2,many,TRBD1,CASSQVLLTGSGYTF,TGTGCCAGCAGCCAAGTTCTCTTGACAGGGTCCGGCTACACCTTC
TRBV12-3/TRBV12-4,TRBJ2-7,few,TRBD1,CASSKGGASYEQYF,TGTGCCAGCAGCAAAGGGGGCGCTTCCTACGAGCAGTACTTC
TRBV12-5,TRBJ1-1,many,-,CASGEPQKNTEAFF,TGTGCTAGTGGCGAACCTCAGAAGAACACTGAAGCTTTCTTT
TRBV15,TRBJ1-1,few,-,CATSRTVNTEAFF,TGTGCCACCAGTCGGACGGTGAACACTGAAGCTTTCTTT
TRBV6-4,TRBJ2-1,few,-,CASSSLVTNNEQFF,TGTGCCAGCAGTTCACTGGTCACCAACAATGAGCAGTTCTTC
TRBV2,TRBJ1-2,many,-,CASTPIGQIPYGYTF,TGTGCCAGCACCCCCATTGGACAGATCCCCTATGGCTACACCTTC
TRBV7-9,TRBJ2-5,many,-,CASSSHGAQETQYF,TGTGCCAGCAGTTCCCACGGGGCCCAAGAGACCCAGTACTTC
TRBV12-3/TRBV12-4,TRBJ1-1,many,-,CASSRQGLAFF,TGTGCCAGCAGTCGACAAGGGTTAGCTTTCTTT